This T cell receptor beta chain originates from a study of T-cell reconstitution after alpha-beta-depleted transplantation in children (TCRdb year 2016). As for the study more broadly: T-cell immune reconstitution after TCRalphabeta/CD19-depleted allogeneic hematopoietic cell transplantation in children was quantitatively tracked in the study by means of TCR repertoire profiling. Broader findings and caveats from the paper: Over the following months the frequencies of hyperexpanded clones went down, and after one year T-cell counts and TCRbeta diversity were mostly credited to newly produced T cells. The high TCRbeta diversity at day 60 in some patients was ascribed to recipient T cells and intrathymic progenitors that had survived conditioning. About two months after transplant, the apparently early recovery of alphabetaT-cell counts reportedly depended on just several hundred clones that had expanded rapidly and came from non-depleted graft cells.

According to the germline V gene, CDR1 reads SGHRS and CDR2 reads YFSETQ. Germline trimming amounts to 1 base on V and 2 bases on J, with 6 as the count of junction bases outside the gene matches. Measured from the cysteine to the phenylalanine, the CDR3 is 16 residues long. Only the CDR3 portion is preserved as DNA: 48 bases, with reading frame beginning at the first base. Library preparation used PCR. TCRdb names Illumina HiSeq 2500 as the instrument used. TCR library preparation used molecular barcoding, with unique molecular identifiers applied to normalize quantification of the TCRbeta repertoire. Starting from the raw public reads, TCRdb applied fastp trimming at Q25, assembled clones with MiXCR and retained in-frame beta chains. A single entry per CDR3 protein holds the most common genes and DNA from its merged rows. The sample table shows some 830,000 distinct CDR3 sequences, and 16% are seen once. Together, the top ten hold around 4.5% of the sample.

The treatment or condition label corresponds to: allogeneic hematopoietic cell transplantation with graft depleted of TCRalphabeta T cells and CD19 B cells. The children who served as transplant recipients had been given grafts of TCRalphabeta/CD19-depleted allogeneic hematopoietic cells. This clonotype has more than one count but fewer than ten. There is no known antigen for this receptor. There are no base qualities to consult, and no much larger clone falls within one base. The clonotype originates from a male patient under 18 who had a stem cell transplant for acute lymphoblastic leukemia, so the T cells may come from the graft donor. The material sequenced was PBMCs, mostly from graft donor cells, taken 360 days after TCRalphabeta/CD19-depleted stem cell transplant. The V gene is TRBV5-1 and the J gene is TRBJ2-7, with 10 middle bases fitting TRBD1. CDR3 reads: CASSLYGTGVTYEQYF. The DNA sequence follows: TGCGCCAGCAGCTTGTATGGGACAGGGGTTACCTACGAGCAGTACTTC.